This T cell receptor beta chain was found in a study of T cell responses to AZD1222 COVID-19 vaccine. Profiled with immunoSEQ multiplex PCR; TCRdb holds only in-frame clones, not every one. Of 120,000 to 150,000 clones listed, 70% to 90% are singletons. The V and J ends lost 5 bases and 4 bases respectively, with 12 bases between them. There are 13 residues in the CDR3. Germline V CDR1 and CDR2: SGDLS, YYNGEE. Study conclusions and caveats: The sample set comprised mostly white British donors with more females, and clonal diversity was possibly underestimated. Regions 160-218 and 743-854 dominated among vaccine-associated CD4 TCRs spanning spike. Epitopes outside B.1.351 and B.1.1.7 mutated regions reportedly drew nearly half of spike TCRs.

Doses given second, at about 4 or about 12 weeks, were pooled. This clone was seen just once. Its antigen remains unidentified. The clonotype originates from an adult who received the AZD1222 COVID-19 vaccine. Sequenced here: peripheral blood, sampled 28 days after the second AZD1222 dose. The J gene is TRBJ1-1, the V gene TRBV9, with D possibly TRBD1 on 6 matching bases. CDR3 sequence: CASSGTGSTEAFF. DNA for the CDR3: TGTGCCAGCAGTGGTACAGGGAGCACTGAAGCTTTCTTT.